Presented here are 15 T cell receptor beta chains from one specimen sequenced in a study of CD8+ T cells in alopecia areata. RNA was extracted and reverse transcribed into cDNA as the sequencing template. Clones were sequenced by immunoSEQ multiplex PCR, and TCRdb holds only the in-frame ones, with some missing. The data show approximately 98,000 clones, 55% to 75% seen once. Sequencing was performed on CD8+ T cells sorted from blood. Source of these receptors: a human donor in good health.

This clone was found a few times. The rearrangement links TRBV28 to TRBJ2-1; D perhaps matches TRBD1 (7 bases). The V end lost 5 bases, the J end lost 8 bases, and 16 bases lay between the germline ends. Germline CDR1 reads MDHEN; CDR2 reads SYDVKM. CDR3 length equals 14 residues. The CDR3: CASSPGGHSDEQFF. The DNA for the CDR3 is TGTGCCAGCAGTCCAGGGGGGCACTCGGATGAGCAGTTCTTC.

This clone appeared a few times. The chain is built from TRBV29-1 and TRBJ2-1; D gene uncertain. Germline CDR1 reads SQVTM; CDR2 reads ANQGSEA. The V and J ends lost 7 bases and 6 bases respectively, with 19 bases between them. This CDR3 is 14 amino acids long. For the CDR3, the DNA is TGCAGCGCTGCCCGGCCCACCGACGTCAATGAGCAGTTCTTC. It translates to CSAARPTDVNEQFF.

In this sample, this clone turned up a few times. This chain joins TRBV29-1 and TRBJ2-2; D possibly corresponds to TRBD2 (6 bases). Germline values: CDR1 SQVTM, CDR2 ANQGSEA. V lost 7 bases, J lost 1 base, and 13 bases lay in between. This CDR3 is 14 amino acids long. The CDR3 DNA follows: TGCAGCGCCACCGGGACTGTGAACACCGGGGAGCTGTTTTTT. Amino acid sequence: CSATGTVNTGELFF.

The chain recombines TRBV6-6 with TRBJ1-2; TRBD1 might be the D (5 bases). There are 12 residues in the CDR3. V lost 2 bases to trimming and J lost 7 bases, with 8 bases between them. Per germline, CDR1 MNHNY and CDR2 SVGAGI (reference sequence). The CDR3 is CASSYGRGGYTF. CDR3 nucleotide sequence: TGTGCCAGCAGTTACGGGAGGGGTGGCTACACCTTC.

The V gene is TRBV7-9, the J gene TRBJ2-1; 7 positions match TRBD1. This CDR3 is built from 16 residues. Germline lookup yields CDR1 SEHNR and CDR2 FQNEAQ (reference sequence). The V segment lost 4 bases and the J segment 7 bases; nucleotides outside the gene matches: 13. Here the CDR3 reads CASSSTTGIVWNEQFF. CDR3 DNA sequence: TGTGCCAGCAGCTCGACGACAGGGATAGTTTGGAATGAGCAGTTCTTC.

V usage is TRBV7-9 and J usage is TRBJ2-1; no definite D call. In germline, CDR1 is SEHNR, CDR2 FQNEAQ (reference sequence). The CDR3 sequence is 12 residues long. V lost 4 bases and J 8 bases, leaving 9 bases between the germline ends. CDR3 in amino acids: CASSSAQDEQFF. DNA for the CDR3: TGTGCCAGCAGCTCCGCGCAAGATGAGCAGTTCTTC.

The chain combines TRBV30 with TRBJ2-3; 10 positions agree with TRBD2. Germline assignment: CDR1 GTSNPN and CDR2 SVGIG (reference sequence). This CDR3 comprises 16 residues. The V segment lost 0 bases and the J segment 6 bases; nucleotides outside the gene matches: 9. The CDR3 DNA is TGTGCCTGGAGTGTAGGTAGCGGGGGGCCTGGGGATACGCAGTATTTT. Translating it yields CAWSVGSGGPGDTQYF.

The CDR3 nucleotides are TGTGCCAGCAGGGGGGCTCCCTCCTACGAGCAGTACTTC. It yields the protein CASRGAPSYEQYF. The V gene is TRBV6-1, the J gene TRBJ2-7; a weak D match, TRBD1 (6 bases). CDR1 is MNHNS and CDR2 is SASEGT in the germline V gene. The V end lost 6 bases, the J end lost 0 bases, and 9 bases lay between the germline ends. The CDR3 has 13 residues.

The J gene is TRBJ2-5, the V gene TRBV4-3, with 10 bases lining up with TRBD2. J was trimmed by 5 bases and V by 0 bases; bases with no gene match: 12. CDR1 is LGHNA and CDR2 is YSLEER in the germline V gene. CDR3 size: 18 residues. CDR3 region: CASSQEREAGGLRETQYF. CDR3 sequence (DNA): TGCGCCAGCAGCCAAGAAAGAGAAGCGGGGGGGCTCCGGGAGACCCAGTACTTC.

The chain is built from TRBV5-6 and TRBJ2-5; 7 positions agree with TRBD2. The ends lost 6 bases at V and 3 bases at J; junction bases unmatched: 5. CDR3 length: 13 residues. The germline CDR1 and CDR2 sequences are SGHDT and YYEEEE. The CDR3 sequence is CASTLLAEETQYF. The CDR3 coding sequence is TGTGCCAGCACCCTCCTAGCGGAAGAGACCCAGTACTTC. The full variable domain, its missing parts supplied by reference TRBV5-6 and TRBJ2-5, is DAGVTQSPTHLIKTRGQQVTLRCSPKSGHDTVSWYQQALGQGPQFIFQYYEEEERQRGNFPDRFSGHQFPNYSSELNVNALLLGDSALYLCASTLLAEETQYFGPGTRLLVL.

This chain connects TRBV27 to TRBJ1-2, with D perhaps TRBD1 (6 bases). The CDR3 runs 18 residues. V lost 3 bases, J lost 3 bases, and 23 bases lay in between. Germline CDR1 is MNHEY and CDR2 is SMNVEV (reference sequence). In nucleotides, the CDR3 is TGTGCCAGCAGTTTTCGGGGGTTGCGGGGGGCGCCCCACTATGGCTACACCTTC. It yields the protein CASSFRGLRGAPHYGYTF.

The rearrangement joins TRBV13 to TRBJ2-5, with D possibly matching TRBD1 (6 bases). This CDR3 has 13 amino acids. Germline V gene sequence: CDR1 PRHDT, CDR2 FYEKMQ (reference sequence). Trimming removed 5 bases at V and 5 bases at J, with 12 bases between. The DNA for the CDR3 is TGTGCCAGCAGCCCAGGGGTCGTGGAGACCCAGTACTTC. Translating it yields CASSPGVVETQYF.

The chain carries TRBV25-1 and TRBJ1-4; 7 nucleotides match TRBD1. There are 13 residues in the CDR3. The germline V gene encodes CDR1 MGHDK and CDR2 SYGVNS. V lost 5 bases to trimming and J lost 8 bases; unmatched junction nucleotides: 5. CDR3 sequence: CASSPPDREKLFF. The CDR3 region has the DNA TGTGCCAGCAGTCCTCCGGACAGGGAAAAACTGTTTTTT.

This chain connects TRBV19 to TRBJ1-5; unclear D gene. This CDR3 has 14 residues. CDR1 is LNHDA and CDR2 is SQIVND in the germline V gene (reference sequence). V gave up 2 bases and J gave up 1 base, with 6 bases separating them. CDR3 residues: CASSITASNQPQHF. For the CDR3, the DNA is TGTGCCAGTAGTATAACAGCGAGCAATCAGCCCCAGCATTTT. Using reference TRBV19 and TRBJ1-5 for the parts outside the CDR3, the full variable domain is DGGITQSPKYLFRKEGQNVTLSCEQNLNHDAMYWYRQDPGQGLRLIYYSQIVNDFQKGDIAEGYSVSREKKESFPLTVTSAQKNPTAFYLCASSITASNQPQHFGDGTRLSIL.

This clone was picked up a small number of times. This chain links TRBV5-1 with TRBJ2-5, with a possible D match to TRBD1 (5 bases). CDR1 is SGHRS, CDR2 YFSETQ, per germline. Trimming stripped 3 bases from V and 1 base from J, with 10 bases between. This CDR3 is built from 14 residues. The CDR3 loop is CASSWGWGQETQYF. In nucleotides, the CDR3 is TGCGCCAGCAGCTGGGGCTGGGGCCAAGAGACCCAGTACTTC. The full variable domain, with the rest looked up from reference TRBV5-1 and TRBJ2-5, is KAGVTQTPRYLIKTRGQQVTLSCSPISGHRSVSWYQQTPGQGLQFLFEYFSETQRNKGNFPGRFSGRQFSNSRSEMNVSTLELGDSALYLCASSWGWGQETQYFGPGTRLLVL.